This entry describes one TCR beta chain. The data are from a study of blood T cell repertoires in COVID-19. Repertoires were generated with immunoSEQ multiplex PCR, while TCRdb's copy carries only in-frame clones and drops some. The sample has roughly 90,000 clones, 75% to 90% seen once; the top ten hold 38%. V was pared by 3 bases and J by 6 bases, with 6 bases of the junction left unmatched. This CDR3 is 14 amino acids long. Per germline, CDR1 SGHTA and CDR2 FQGTGA. Sequencing input: peripheral blood. The origin of this receptor is a man of 80 years or more with acute or convalescent COVID-19. The chain uses TRBV7-3 and TRBJ2-3; TRBD1 agrees at 7 bases. CDR3 region: CASSFEGAGDTQYF. Written as DNA, the CDR3 is TGTGCCAGCAGCTTTGAGGGGGCAGGTGATACGCAGTATTTT.